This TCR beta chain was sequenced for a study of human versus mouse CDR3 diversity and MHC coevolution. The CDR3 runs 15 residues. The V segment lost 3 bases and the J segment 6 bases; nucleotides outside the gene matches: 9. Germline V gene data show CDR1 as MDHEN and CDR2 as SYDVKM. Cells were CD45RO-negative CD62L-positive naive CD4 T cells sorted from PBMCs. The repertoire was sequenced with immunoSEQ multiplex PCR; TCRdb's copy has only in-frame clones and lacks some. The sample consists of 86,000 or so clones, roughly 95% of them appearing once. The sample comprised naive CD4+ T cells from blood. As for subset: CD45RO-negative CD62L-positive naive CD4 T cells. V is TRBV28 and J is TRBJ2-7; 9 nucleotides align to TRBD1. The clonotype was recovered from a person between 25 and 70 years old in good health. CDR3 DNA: TGTGCCAGCAGTTTGTCCGGGACAGGGAGGGTCGAGCAGTACTTC. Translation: CASSLSGTGRVEQYF.